This TCR beta chain was profiled in a study of T cells of healthy individuals. CDR1 MNHEY and CDR2 SVGAGI come from the germline V gene. V lost 5 bases to trimming and J lost 2 bases, with 7 bases between them. This CDR3 has 14 amino acids. One entry per CDR3 protein, called by TCRdb with MiXCR from the 5' RACE reads. The sample holds over 40,000 distinct CDR3 sequences; 3.5% to 5.5% are singletons and the top ten take approximately 8.5%. This clonotype was detected many times. This clonotype was obtained from a human donor in good health. The chain couples TRBV6-5 to TRBJ2-6; D unclear. The CDR3 protein is CASSPHAGANVLTF. CDR3 nucleotide sequence: TGTGCCAGCAGTCCCCATGCTGGGGCCAACGTCCTGACTTTC.